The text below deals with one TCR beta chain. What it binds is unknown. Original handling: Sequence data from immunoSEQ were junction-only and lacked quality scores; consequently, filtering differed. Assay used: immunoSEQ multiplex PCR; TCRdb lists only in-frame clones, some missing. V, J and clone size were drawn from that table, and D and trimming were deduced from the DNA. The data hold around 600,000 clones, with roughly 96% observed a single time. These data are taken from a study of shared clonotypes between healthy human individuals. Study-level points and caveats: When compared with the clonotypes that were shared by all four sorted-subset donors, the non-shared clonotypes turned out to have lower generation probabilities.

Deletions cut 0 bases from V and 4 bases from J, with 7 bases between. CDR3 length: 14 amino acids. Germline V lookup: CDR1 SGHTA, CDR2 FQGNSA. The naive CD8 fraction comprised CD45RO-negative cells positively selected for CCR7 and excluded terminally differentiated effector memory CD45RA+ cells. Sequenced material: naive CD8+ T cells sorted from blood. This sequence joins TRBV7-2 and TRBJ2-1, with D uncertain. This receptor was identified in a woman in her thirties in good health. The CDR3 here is CASSLADRYNEQFF. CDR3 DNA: TGTGCCAGCAGCTTAGCGGACCGATACAATGAGCAGTTCTTC.